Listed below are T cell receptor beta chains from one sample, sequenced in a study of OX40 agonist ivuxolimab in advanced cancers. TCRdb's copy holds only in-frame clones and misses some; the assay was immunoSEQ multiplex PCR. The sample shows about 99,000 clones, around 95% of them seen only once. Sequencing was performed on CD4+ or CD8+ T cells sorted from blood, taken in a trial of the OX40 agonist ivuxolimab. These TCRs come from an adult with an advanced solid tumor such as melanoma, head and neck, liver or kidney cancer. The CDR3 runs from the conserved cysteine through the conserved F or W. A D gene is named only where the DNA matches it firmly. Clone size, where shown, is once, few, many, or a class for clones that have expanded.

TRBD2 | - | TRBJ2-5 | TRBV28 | TGTGCCAGCAGTTCCTGGACTAGCGGGGAGCAAGAGACCCAGTACTTC | CASSSWTSGEQETQYF
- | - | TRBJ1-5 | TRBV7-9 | TGTGCCAGCAGCTTAGCGGTGAATCAGCCCCAGCATTTT | CASSLAVNQPQHF
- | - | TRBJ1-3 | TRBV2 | TGTGCCAGCAGGCACCCCCTCGATCAGGGATTCTCTGGAAACACCATATATTTT | CASRHPLDQGFSGNTIYF
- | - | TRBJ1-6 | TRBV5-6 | TGTGCCAGCAGCCCAACAGGGATGGTATACGTTCCCCTCCACTTT | CASSPTGMVYVPLHF
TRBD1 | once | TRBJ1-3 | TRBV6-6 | TGTGCCAGCAAGGGGGACAGTTACTCTGGAAACACCATATATTTT | CASKGDSYSGNTIYF
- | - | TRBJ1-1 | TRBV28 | TGTGCCAGCAGTTTACCGGAGCTGAACACTGAAGCTTTCTTT | CASSLPELNTEAFF
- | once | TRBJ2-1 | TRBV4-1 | TGCGCCAGCAGCCTTCTACCCCAGCGGAGCTCCTACAATGAGCAGTTCTTC | CASSLLPQRSSYNEQFF
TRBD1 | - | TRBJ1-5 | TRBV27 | TGTGCCAGCAGCGACAGGGCCGACCAGCCCCAGCATTTT | CASSDRADQPQHF
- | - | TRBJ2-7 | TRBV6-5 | TGTGCCAGCAGTTACGGCGCAGGGGGGTACGAGCAGTACTTC | CASSYGAGGYEQYF
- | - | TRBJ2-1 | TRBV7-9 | TGTGCCAGCAGCTTACTATTGGCCACATTCAATGAGCAGTTCTTC | CASSLLLATFNEQFF
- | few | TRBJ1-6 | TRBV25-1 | TGTGCCAGCAGTGACCAGGGGAATTCACCCCTCCACTTT | CASSDQGNSPLHF
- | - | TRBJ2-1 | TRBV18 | TGTGCCAGCTCAGATATCCACTACAATGAGCAGTTCTTC | CASSDIHYNEQFF
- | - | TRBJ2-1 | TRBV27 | TGTGCCAGCAGTTTCCAGGGGTCCAATGAGCAGTTCTTC | CASSFQGSNEQFF
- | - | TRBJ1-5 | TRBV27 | TGTGCCAGCGGCCTGGATCAGCCCCAGCATTTT | CASGLDQPQHF
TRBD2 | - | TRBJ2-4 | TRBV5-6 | TGTGCCAGCAGTCTAGCGGGGGGGCCGTACATTCAGTACTTC | CASSLAGGPYIQYF
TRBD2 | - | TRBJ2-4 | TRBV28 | TGTGCCAGCAGTCCGCCATCCGGACTAGCGGGAGTTTACATTCAGTACTTC | CASSPPSGLAGVYIQYF
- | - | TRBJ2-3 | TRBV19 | TGTGCCAGTAGTCCCGGGGACACAGATACGCAGTATTTT | CASSPGDTDTQYF
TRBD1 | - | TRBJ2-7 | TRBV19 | TGTGCCAGTAGTTCGGGACAGGGGAGCTCCTACGAGCAGTACTTC | CASSSGQGSSYEQYF
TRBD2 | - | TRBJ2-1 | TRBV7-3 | TGTGCCAGCAGCTACGGGACTATGGGGGAGCAGTTCTTC | CASSYGTMGEQFF
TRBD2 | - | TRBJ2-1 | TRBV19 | TGTGCCAGTACCGAACCGGGACTAGCGGGAAATGAGCAGTTCTTC | CASTEPGLAGNEQFF
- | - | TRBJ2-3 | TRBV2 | TGTGCCAGCAGTGATTTAGCAGATACGCAGTATTTT | CASSDLADTQYF
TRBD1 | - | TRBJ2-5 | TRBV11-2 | TGTGCCAGCAGCTGGGGGACAGAGCAAGAGACCCAGTACTTC | CASSWGTEQETQYF
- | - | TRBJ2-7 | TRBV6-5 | TGTGCCAGCAGTTACGGAACAGGCTACGAGCAGTACTTC | CASSYGTGYEQYF
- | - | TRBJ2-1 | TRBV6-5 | TGTGCCAGCACTGGGGGAGAGTTCTACAATGAGCAGTTCTTC | CASTGGEFYNEQFF
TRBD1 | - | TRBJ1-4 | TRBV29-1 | TGCAGCGCTTGGACAGGGGGAGGAAATAATGAAAAACTGTTTTTT | CSAWTGGGNNEKLFF
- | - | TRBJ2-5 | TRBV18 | TGTGCCAGCTCACCCGGGGAACAGAGCCAAGAGACCCAGTACTTC | CASSPGEQSQETQYF
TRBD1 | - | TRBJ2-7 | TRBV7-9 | TGTGCCAGCAGCTGGCCCGGGACAGGGGGTCCCCCCGATTCCTACGAGCAGTACTTC | CASSWPGTGGPPDSYEQYF
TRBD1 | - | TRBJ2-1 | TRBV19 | TGTGCCAGTACCCCTATACCAGGGGGAATGTATGGTGAGCAGTTCTTC | CASTPIPGGMYGEQFF
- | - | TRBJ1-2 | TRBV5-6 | TGTGCCAGCAGCTTGAGAGTAACGGGGGCTCGGGATGGCTACACCTTC | CASSLRVTGARDGYTF
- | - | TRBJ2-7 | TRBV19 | TGTGCCAGTAGCCAGTCGGGGGCCTACGAGCAGTACTTC | CASSQSGAYEQYF
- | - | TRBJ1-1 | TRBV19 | TGTGCCAGTAGTGAGGACAGTGGGTACACTGAAGCTTTCTTT | CASSEDSGYTEAFF